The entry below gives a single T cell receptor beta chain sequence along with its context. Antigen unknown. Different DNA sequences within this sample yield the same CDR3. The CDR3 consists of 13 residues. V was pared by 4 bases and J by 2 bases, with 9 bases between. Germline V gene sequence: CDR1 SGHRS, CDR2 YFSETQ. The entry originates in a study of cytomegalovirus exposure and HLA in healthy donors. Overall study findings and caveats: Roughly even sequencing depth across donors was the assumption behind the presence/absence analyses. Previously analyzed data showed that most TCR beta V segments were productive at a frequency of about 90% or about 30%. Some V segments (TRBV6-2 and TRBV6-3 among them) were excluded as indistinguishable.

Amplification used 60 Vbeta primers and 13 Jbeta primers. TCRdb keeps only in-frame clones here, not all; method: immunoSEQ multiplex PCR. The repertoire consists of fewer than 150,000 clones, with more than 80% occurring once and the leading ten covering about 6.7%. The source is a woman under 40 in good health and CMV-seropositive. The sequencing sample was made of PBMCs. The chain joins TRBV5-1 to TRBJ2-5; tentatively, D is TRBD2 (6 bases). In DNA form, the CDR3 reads TGCGCCAGCAGCAAGGGACTGCAAGAGACCCAGTACTTC. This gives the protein CASSKGLQETQYF.